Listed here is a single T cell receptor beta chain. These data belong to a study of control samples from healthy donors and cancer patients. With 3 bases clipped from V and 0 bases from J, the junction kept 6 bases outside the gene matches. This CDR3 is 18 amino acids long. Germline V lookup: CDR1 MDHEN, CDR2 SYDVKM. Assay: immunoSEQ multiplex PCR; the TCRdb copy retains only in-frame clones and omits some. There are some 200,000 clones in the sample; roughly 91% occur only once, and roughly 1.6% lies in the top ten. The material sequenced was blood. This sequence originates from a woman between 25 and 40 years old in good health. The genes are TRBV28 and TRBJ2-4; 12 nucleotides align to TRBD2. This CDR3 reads CASSLGASGRVAKNIQYF. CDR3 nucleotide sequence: TGTGCCAGCAGTTTGGGGGCTAGCGGGAGGGTAGCCAAAAACATTCAGTACTTC.